This TCR beta chain was identified in a study of blood T cell repertoires in COVID-19. Under the authors' procedure: Amplification of reference gene primers provided the estimated nucleated cell counts. Libraries were prepared by immunoSEQ multiplex PCR; TCRdb keeps only in-frame clonotypes and omits some of them. V and J calls and clone size are as listed in that table; D and trimming were resolved from the DNA. The data show about 200,000 clones, 81% seen once. The germline V gene encodes CDR1 MNHNY and CDR2 SVGAGI (reference sequence). The CDR3 is made up of 14 amino acids. Trimming removed 5 bases at V and 7 bases at J, with 12 bases between.

The sample comprised peripheral blood. J is TRBJ1-6 and V is TRBV6-6; D is possibly TRBD1 (5 bases). This sequence originates from an elderly woman with acute or convalescent COVID-19. In nucleotides, the CDR3 is TGTGCCAGCAGTATCGGGGGTACCAATTCACCCCTCCACTTT. Residues: CASSIGGTNSPLHF.